The present T cell receptor (beta chain) was sequenced within a study of blood T cell repertoires in COVID-19. Study context: Spain, Italy and the United States supplied samples that represented acute and convalescent COVID-19.

J was trimmed by 0 bases and V by 3 bases; bases with no gene match: 15. The CDR3 is 19 residues long. Germline lookup yields CDR1 SGHVS and CDR2 FQNEAQ. The table came from immunoSEQ multiplex PCR; TCRdb's copy has only in-frame clones and leaves some out. The table has approximately 250,000 clones, around 82% seen once. V and J are TRBV7-8 and TRBJ2-3; 7 nucleotides agree with TRBD1. The origin of this receptor is a human donor in a cohort sampled during active COVID-19. Sequences were obtained from peripheral blood. CDR3 sequence (DNA): TGTGCCAGCAGCTTCTCGGGACAGCTCGGAACGAGTAGCACAGATACGCAGTATTTT. This encodes CASSFSGQLGTSSTDTQYF.